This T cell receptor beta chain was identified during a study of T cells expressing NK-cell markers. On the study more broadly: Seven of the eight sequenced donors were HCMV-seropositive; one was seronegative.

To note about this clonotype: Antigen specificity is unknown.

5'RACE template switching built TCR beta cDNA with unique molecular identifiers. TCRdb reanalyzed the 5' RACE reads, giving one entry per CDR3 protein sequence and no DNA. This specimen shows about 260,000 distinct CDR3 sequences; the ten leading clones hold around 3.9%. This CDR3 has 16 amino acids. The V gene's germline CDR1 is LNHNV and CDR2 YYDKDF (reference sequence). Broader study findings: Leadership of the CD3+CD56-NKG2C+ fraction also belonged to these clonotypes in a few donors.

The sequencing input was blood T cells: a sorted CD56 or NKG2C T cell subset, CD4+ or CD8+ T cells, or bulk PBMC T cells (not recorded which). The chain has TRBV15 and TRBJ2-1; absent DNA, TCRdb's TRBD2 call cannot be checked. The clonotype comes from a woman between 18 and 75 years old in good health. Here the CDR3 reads CATSRDPGLAGDEQFF. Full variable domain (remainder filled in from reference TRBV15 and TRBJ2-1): DAMVIQNPRYQVTQFGKPVTLSCSQTLNHNVMYWYQQKSSQAPKLLFHYYDKDFNNEADTPDNFQSRRPNTSFCFLDIRSPGLGDTAMYLCATSRDPGLAGDEQFFGPGTRLTVL.